This TCR beta chain came from a study of regulatory T cells in long-lasting Graves disease. Study-level background: By definition, persistent Graves' disease involved antithyroid drugs for over 5 years alongside positive TSH receptor antibodies. General observations from the study: Preferential use of TRBV28, TRBJ1-2 and TRBJ2-5 was seen in persistent disease. Persistent Graves' patients showed less TCR diversity than newly diagnosed patients showed.

Time point noted: persistent/refractory GD, antithyroid drugs over 5 years with positive TRAb. The TCR library was made from RNA extracted from PBMCs. Peripheral blood, at roughly 9 milliliters, went into EDTA tubes. V shed 7 bases, J shed 1 base, and the junction held 21 bases outside the gene matches. This CDR3 is built from 19 residues. CDR1 is SGHTA, CDR2 FQGNSA, per germline. Sequencing libraries for TCR beta were prepared with iRepertoire HTBI primers and Arm-PCR of CDR3 regions. TCRdb recomputed calls from the multiplex PCR reads with MiXCR, one row per CDR3 protein. In the table there are about half a million distinct CDR3 sequences, under 25% of which are singletons. This clonotype was recorded many times. What it binds is unknown.

The sample was peripheral blood mononuclear cells (PBMCs), taken when the disease was refractory, from a patient treated with antithyroid drugs. The J gene is TRBJ2-7, the V gene TRBV7-2; 8 bases agree with TRBD1. The receptor's source is a female donor with Graves disease. DNA for the CDR3: TGTGCCAGCAACGACAGGCTTAATCCGGACAGGGTGAGATCCTACGAGCAGTACTTC. It codes for CASNDRLNPDRVRSYEQYF. Variable domain in full (rest from reference TRBV7-2 and TRBJ2-7): GAGVSQSPSNKVTEKGKDVELRCDPISGHTALYWYRQSLGQGLEFLIYFQGNSAPDKSGLPSDRFSAERTGGSVSTLTIQRTQQEDSAVYLCASNDRLNPDRVRSYEQYFGPGTRLTVT.